Presented here are 27 T cell receptor beta chains from one specimen sequenced in a study of T-cell memory formation after mild COVID-19. TCRdb called the 5' RACE reads again in MiXCR, with one record for every CDR3 protein. The sample lists roughly 300,000 distinct CDR3 sequences, roughly 13% seen once, with about 20% in the top ten. The material sequenced was PBMCs or a T cell subset sorted from them (not recorded which). The origin of the receptors is a man younger than 35 who had mild COVID-19 (a few samples of this study predate the infection). Cell type and time point are not known.

The V and J genes are TRBV5-1 and TRBJ2-1, with 9 bases aligning to TRBD1. The CDR3 is made up of 14 amino acids. Germline lookup yields CDR1 SGHRS and CDR2 YFSETQ. The V gene end was trimmed by 3 bases and the J gene end by 7 bases; junction bases not matched to a gene: 5. CDR3 in amino acids: CASSWGQGGNEQFF. CDR3 bases: TGCGCCAGCAGCTGGGGACAGGGAGGGAATGAGCAGTTCTTC.

V usage is TRBV20-1 and J usage is TRBJ2-6; no firm D call. Germline loops: CDR1 DFQATT, CDR2 SNEGSKA (reference sequence). The CDR3 sequence is 14 residues long. The ends were cut back, 5 bases at V and 1 base at J, with 9 bases in the middle. The CDR3 loop reads CSALSQSGANVLTF. In DNA, the CDR3 is TGCAGTGCTTTATCCCAATCTGGGGCCAACGTCCTGACTTTC.

The chain couples TRBV5-1 to TRBJ2-5; the D call may be TRBD1 or TRBD2 (6 bases each). Germline CDR1 SGHRS, CDR2 YFSETQ. The CDR3 runs 15 residues. V shed 0 bases and J shed 4 bases, with 13 bases lying between them. CDR3 region: CASSLEAQGGETQYF. The CDR3 coding sequence is TGCGCCAGCAGCTTGGAGGCACAGGGAGGAGAGACCCAGTACTTC.

The chain couples TRBV4-3 to TRBJ2-3, with a tentative D call TRBD1 (7 bases). Germline lookup yields CDR1 LGHNA and CDR2 YSLEER. The germline V and J ends were trimmed by 1 base and 2 bases, with 16 bases remaining between them. The CDR3 has 17 amino acids. This CDR3 is CASSQVGGGVLTDTQYF. The DNA of the CDR3 is TGCGCCAGCAGCCAAGTAGGGGGCGGGGTCCTCACAGATACGCAGTATTTT.

This clonotype was seen many times. The chain recombines TRBV7-3 with TRBJ2-4; 12 positions match TRBD2. The germline gives CDR1 SGHTA, CDR2 FQGTGA. This CDR3 region has 16 residues. J was trimmed by 2 bases and V by 5 bases; bases with no gene match: 4. The chain's CDR3 is CASSRTSGGSKNIQYF. The CDR3 DNA is TGTGCCAGCAGCCGTACTAGCGGGGGGTCCAAAAACATTCAGTACTTC.

The chain joins TRBV6-1 to TRBJ1-1; the D is unclear. Trimming stripped 0 bases from V and 3 bases from J, with 5 bases between. The CDR3 runs 13 residues. Germline CDR1 MNHNS, CDR2 SASEGT. CDR3 sequence reads: CASSEARDTEAFF. The CDR3 DNA sequence: TGTGCCAGCAGTGAAGCAAGGGACACTGAAGCTTTCTTT.

A few counts support this clonotype. J is TRBJ2-6 and V is TRBV12-3 or TRBV12-4; D remains unclear. V was cut by 3 bases and J by 0 bases, with 9 bases left in between. The CDR3 totals 16 residues. The CDR3 DNA is TGTGCCAGCAGTTTCCCGCGTCCCTCTGGGGCCAACGTCCTGACTTTC. This translates into CASSFPRPSGANVLTF.

This clonotype was observed a few times. V and J are TRBV12-5 and TRBJ2-7, with D perhaps TRBD1 (6 bases). Germline CDR1 is LGHNT and CDR2 is FRNRAP. The CDR3 loop spans 12 amino acids. Trimming left V 8 bases short and J 3 bases short, with 11 bases between. CDR3 amino acids: CASQGSFYEQYF. CDR3 nucleotide sequence: TGTGCTAGTCAGGGGTCGTTCTACGAGCAGTACTTC.

Of note for this clonotype: A read error may explain this, as a much larger clone is one base away. This chain connects TRBV7-2 to TRBJ2-3, with 9 bases lining up with TRBD2. Germline trimming cut 2 bases from V and 6 bases from J; bases unmatched to any gene: 9. Germline CDR1 and CDR2: SGHTA and FQGNSA. This CDR3 is 16 amino acids long. The CDR3 coding sequence is TGTGCCAGCAGCTTATCGCCAGCGGGGGGCTGGGATACGCAGTATTTT. Its translation: CASSLSPAGGWDTQYF.

This clonotype showed up just a few times. The V and J genes are TRBV20-1 and TRBJ2-7, with 9 positions matching TRBD1. J lost 6 bases, V lost 1 base, and 7 bases had no gene match. This CDR3 is built from 14 residues. Germline CDR1 DFQATT, CDR2 SNEGSKA (reference sequence). This chain's CDR3 is CSARGMGQGSEQYF. The CDR3 coding sequence is TGCAGTGCTAGAGGGATGGGACAGGGATCCGAGCAGTACTTC.

This clonotype has more than one count but fewer than ten. The chain carries TRBV7-2 and TRBJ1-5; the match to TRBD1 covers 8 bases. V was pared by 3 bases and J by 9 bases, with 7 bases of the junction left unmatched. The CDR3 contains 14 residues. Germline V gives CDR1 SGHTA, CDR2 FQGNSA. The CDR3 DNA is TGTGCCAGCAGCTTGAGACAGGGGCCATCGCCCCAGCATTTT. Translated, it gives CASSLRQGPSPQHF.

The chain employs TRBV7-8 and TRBJ2-2, with 9 bases fitting TRBD2. Germline V lookup: CDR1 SGHVS, CDR2 FQNEAQ. J gave up 5 bases and V 3 bases, and 10 bases lay outside the gene matches. There are 17 residues in the CDR3. The CDR3, as DNA: TGTGCCAGCAGCTTTGCGCGGGGGGGCGGTGGTACCGGGGAGCTGTTTTTT. It translates to CASSFARGGGGTGELFF.

The chain combines TRBV27 with TRBJ2-3, with TRBD2 identical over 8 bases. With 4 bases clipped from V and 7 bases from J, the junction kept 10 bases outside the gene matches. CDR1 and CDR2 (germline): MNHEY, SMNVEV (reference sequence). CDR3 length: 15 amino acids. CDR3 amino acids: CASSWGGTSRNTQYF. For the CDR3, the DNA is TGTGCCAGCAGTTGGGGGGGGACTAGTCGAAATACGCAGTATTTT.

The V call is TRBV4-1, the J call TRBJ2-7; 7 bases match TRBD1. V lost 2 bases and J lost 4; bases outside the gene matches: 8. The CDR3 spans 15 residues. Germline values: CDR1 MGHRA, CDR2 YSYEKL. The CDR3 reads CASSQIQGQGYEQYV. CDR3 coding DNA: TGCGCCAGCAGCCAAATACAGGGGCAGGGTTACGAGCAGTACGTC.

A few counts support this clonotype. V gene TRBV20-1 combines with J gene TRBJ1-5, with D maybe TRBD1 (5 bases). Trimming left V 5 bases short and J 4 bases short, with 12 bases between. Germline lookup yields CDR1 DFQATT and CDR2 SNEGSKA (reference sequence). The CDR3 has 13 amino acids. In DNA form, the CDR3 reads TGCAGTGCTGTAACAGGCTTGAATCAGCCCCAGCATTTT. Protein sequence: CSAVTGLNQPQHF.

Ten or more counts support this clonotype. This chain uses TRBV12-3 or TRBV12-4 with TRBJ1-5; TRBD1 matches 8 bases. The CDR3 has 13 amino acids. J was trimmed by 7 bases and V by 5 bases; bases with no gene match: 4. The chain's CDR3 is CASSKQGGQPQHF. The CDR3 nucleotides are TGTGCCAGCAGTAAACAGGGGGGACAGCCCCAGCATTTT.

The chain carries TRBV10-3 and TRBJ2-1, with 7 bases aligning to TRBD2. V lost 3 bases to trimming and J lost 2 bases; unmatched junction nucleotides: 13. The germline V gene encodes CDR1 ENHRY and CDR2 SYGVKD. This CDR3 spans 18 amino acids. As DNA, the CDR3 is TGTGCCATCAGTGACCCATTCTTGCGGGGGTACACCTACAATGAGCAGTTCTTC. Protein product: CAISDPFLRGYTYNEQFF.

This clonotype was observed a handful of times. This chain joins TRBV20-1 and TRBJ2-1; 14 bases line up with TRBD2. The germline CDR1 and CDR2 sequences are DFQATT and SNEGSKA (reference sequence). The ends lost 3 bases at V and 7 bases at J; junction bases unmatched: 5. The CDR3 loop spans 15 amino acids. This chain's CDR3 is CSARSGTSGGNEQFF. For the CDR3, the DNA is TGCAGTGCTAGGTCCGGGACTAGCGGGGGAAATGAGCAGTTCTTC.

This clonotype has just a few counts. The CDR3 DNA follows: TGTGCCAGCAGCGAACGTAATAGCGGGGTTTACGAGCAGTACGTC. This codes for CASSERNSGVYEQYV. The rearrangement joins TRBV7-9 to TRBJ2-7; 8 positions agree with TRBD2. The germline V gene encodes CDR1 SEHNR and CDR2 FQNEAQ (reference sequence). Trimming at V came to 5 bases and at J to 4 bases, leaving 10 bases not matched to a gene. CDR3 length equals 15 residues.

This clonotype was seen more than once but under ten times. V is TRBV12-3 or TRBV12-4 and J is TRBJ1-2, with D possibly TRBD1 on 6 matching bases. Trimming took off 6 bases at V and 4 bases at J, with 18 bases between the two ends. The CDR3 is made up of 15 amino acids. CDR3 sequence reads: CASSRPDGTIYGYTF. As DNA, the CDR3 is TGTGCCAGCAGCAGGCCCGATGGGACAATCTATGGCTACACCTTC.

The genes are TRBV30 and TRBJ1-2; 8 nucleotides match TRBD1. The germline V gene encodes CDR1 GTSNPN and CDR2 SVGIG (reference sequence). This CDR3 is built from 16 residues. The V gene end was trimmed by 2 bases and the J gene end by 8 bases; junction bases not matched to a gene: 16. This CDR3 is CAWSLRPGQALGGYTF. The CDR3 nucleotides are TGTGCCTGGAGTCTGCGTCCGGGACAGGCCCTTGGGGGCTACACCTTC.

This clonotype was seen a handful of times. This rearrangement joins TRBV27 to TRBJ2-5; D is perhaps TRBD1 or TRBD2 (6 bases each). V dropped 3 bases and J dropped 3 bases, with 17 bases sitting between them. The CDR3 is 16 residues long. The V gene's germline CDR1 is MNHEY and CDR2 SMNVEV (reference sequence). The CDR3 region is CASSFRGLRGKETQYF. As DNA, the CDR3 is TGTGCCAGCAGTTTCCGGGGACTCAGGGGAAAAGAGACCCAGTACTTC.

This chain connects TRBV7-6 to TRBJ1-1; 7 positions match TRBD1. The germline V gene encodes CDR1 SGHVS and CDR2 FNYEAQ. This CDR3 has 14 residues. V lost 4 bases and J lost 5; bases outside the gene matches: 7. The CDR3 DNA is TGTGCCAGCAGCTCGACAGGGTGGAGAACTGAAGCTTTCTTT. Translation: CASSSTGWRTEAFF.

The rearrangement uses TRBV5-1 and TRBJ1-1, with D possibly being TRBD1 (5 bases). V was cut by 1 base and J by 4 bases, with 23 bases left in between. Germline V gene lookup returns CDR1 SGHRS and CDR2 YFSETQ. The CDR3 runs to 18 residues. The CDR3 loop is CASSLFFGGGDLGTEAFF. CDR3 coding DNA: TGCGCCAGCAGCTTGTTTTTTGGGGGAGGCGATTTAGGCACTGAAGCTTTCTTT.

The chain combines TRBV20-1 with TRBJ2-5; D remains unclear. Per germline, CDR1 DFQATT and CDR2 SNEGSKA (reference sequence). V was cut by 3 bases and J by 8 bases, with 16 bases left in between. This CDR3 has 13 amino acids. This CDR3 reads CSARRQFRGTQYF. In DNA, the CDR3 is TGCAGTGCTAGGCGGCAGTTTCGTGGAACCCAGTACTTC.

V and J are TRBV27 and TRBJ2-7; 8 nucleotides line up with TRBD1. The CDR3 is 15 residues long. V shed 6 bases, J shed 6 bases, and the junction held 13 bases outside the gene matches. Germline-derived CDR1 and CDR2 are MNHEY and SMNVEV (reference sequence). CDR3 in amino acids: CASSPDRGRSVEQYF. The CDR3 nucleotides are TGTGCCAGCAGCCCCGACAGGGGCCGTTCGGTCGAGCAGTACTTC.

V usage is TRBV7-2 and J usage is TRBJ2-2, with TRBD2 identical over 8 bases. Trimming at V came to 2 bases and at J to 2 bases, leaving 7 bases not matched to a gene. This CDR3 comprises 17 residues. Germline V gives CDR1 SGHTA, CDR2 FQGNSA. As DNA, the CDR3 is TGTGCCAGCAGCTTAACCTCGGGGGGGCTAAACACCGGGGAGCTGTTTTTT. Translation: CASSLTSGGLNTGELFF.